This T cell receptor (beta chain) was sequenced for a study of vaccination effects on CD4 cells after COVID-19. Study-wide background: Relative to the second dose, post-vaccine samples were obtained a median of 72 days later.

Profiled with immunoSEQ multiplex PCR; TCRdb holds only in-frame clones, not every one. The sample gives about 12,000 clones, approximately 71% of which show up once; roughly 9% is in the top ten. Antigen-specific CD4+ T cells were expanded (with viral peptide pools) by the ViraFEST assay ahead of sequencing. After around 10 days in culture, the CD4+ T cells were isolated. Every participant took two doses of the BNT162b2 or mRNA-1273 vaccine. Every well housed around 2.1 million PBMC, which grew in culture alongside around 10 IU/ml IL-2 and about 10 ug/ml peptides. A word on this clone: Its antigen is not identified.

CDR1 and CDR2 (germline): SGDLS, YYNGEE. The CDR3 consists of 16 residues. V shed 3 bases and J 4 bases; nucleotides not matched to a gene: 7. This specimen was CD4+ T cells from PBMCs cultured with SARS-CoV-2 spike peptides, taken after COVID-19 vaccination. V and J are TRBV9 and TRBJ2-3; 11 bases are a match to TRBD2. This TCR was recovered from a human donor who received a COVID-19 vaccine. For the CDR3, the DNA is TGTGCCAGCAGCGCTCTAGCGGGGGGAGGGTCAGATACGCAGTATTTT. This sequence encodes CASSALAGGGSDTQYF.